This T cell receptor beta chain was observed in a study of T cell changes during pregnancy in multiple sclerosis. Germline CDR1 reads SGHTA; CDR2 reads FQGTGA. This CDR3 spans 14 amino acids. Trimming at V came to 11 bases and at J to 6 bases, leaving 12 bases not matched to a gene. Libraries were prepared by immunoSEQ multiplex PCR; TCRdb keeps only in-frame clonotypes and omits some of them. There are 40,000 or so clones in the sample; more than 85% occur only once, and 5.5% lies in the top ten. This chain uses TRBV7-3 with TRBJ2-1, with 8 bases aligning to TRBD2. This receptor was obtained from a female donor with multiple sclerosis, enrolled in a pregnancy study. The sample consisted of CD8+ T cells from peripheral blood mononuclear cells, taken in the third trimester of pregnancy. The CDR3 coding sequence is TGTGCCGGGAGGCGGGGGGTAAGGGGCAATGAGCAGTTCTTC. This codes for CAGRRGVRGNEQFF.